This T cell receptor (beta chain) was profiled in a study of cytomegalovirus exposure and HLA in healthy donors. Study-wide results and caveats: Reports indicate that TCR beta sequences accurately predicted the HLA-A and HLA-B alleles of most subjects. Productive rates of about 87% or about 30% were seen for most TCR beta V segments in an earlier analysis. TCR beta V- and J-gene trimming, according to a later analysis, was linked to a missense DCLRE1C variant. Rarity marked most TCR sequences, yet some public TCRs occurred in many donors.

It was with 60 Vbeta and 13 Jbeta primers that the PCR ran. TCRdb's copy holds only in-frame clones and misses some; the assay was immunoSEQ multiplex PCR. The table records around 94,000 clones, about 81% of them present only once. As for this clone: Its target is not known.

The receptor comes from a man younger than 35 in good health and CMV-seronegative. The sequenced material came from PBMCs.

CDR3 bases: TGCGCCAGCAGACGCGGTCGGGGGGGCTCCCAGGGGGAGCAGTTCTTC. Translated, it gives CASRRGRGGSQGEQFF. The chain recombines TRBV5-1 with TRBJ2-1; 8 positions match TRBD2. Germline V lookup: CDR1 SGHRS, CDR2 YFSETQ. The CDR3 extends over 16 amino acids. Losses at the gene ends were 5 bases for V and 10 bases for J; bases not matched to a gene: 17.